This T cell receptor beta chain was identified in a study of shared clonotypes between healthy human individuals. As for the study in general: The study used three CD4 naive, three CD4 memory, two CD8 naive and one CD8 memory plate per donor. Study-wide findings and caveats: Among a handful of donors, roughly 5% of naive CD4 clonotypes were found in common.

Comments on this clone: Its antigen is unidentified.

Every donor was a Caucasian adult from Nashville, Tennessee. V was trimmed by 5 bases and J by 7 bases, leaving 12 bases between them. The germline V gene encodes CDR1 MDHEN and CDR2 SYDVKM. The CDR3 spans 12 residues. Several immunoSEQ plates received, in even portions, the genomic DNA of each subset. Profiled with immunoSEQ multiplex PCR; TCRdb holds only in-frame clones, not every one. This sample has about 770,000 clones; 72% occur once, and the top ten carry about 1.8%. Sequenced input: memory CD4+ T cells sorted from blood. The subset was: CD45RA-negative fraction. The gene calls are TRBV28 and TRBJ2-7, with no clear D. The TCR originated in a woman in her twenties or thirties in good health. CDR3 amino acids: CASSPVGREQYF. Written as DNA, the CDR3 is TGTGCCAGCAGTCCTGTAGGGCGAGAGCAGTACTTC.